This TCR beta chain was recovered during a study of blood T cell repertoires in COVID-19 (dated by TCRdb to the early 2020s). Broadly, across the study: Samples from collaborators originated in the United States, Italy and Spain and spanned both the acute and convalescent phases of COVID-19. The prospective study material was composed of cDNA or gDNA derived from T cells, B-cell-depleted T cells, or PBMCs. The dataset comprised deeply sampled blood TCRbeta repertoires from subjects exposed to, actively infected with, or recovered from COVID-19. A freely available public database, intended as a resource for researchers studying the immune response to SARS-CoV-2, is where the repertoires were released. The samples were drawn from the first 160 participants of the ongoing ImmuneRACE study and from 1,254 subjects provided by 6 global collaborators. The sample metadata nearly always contained a de-identified subject ID, COVID-19 status, age in years and sex. Where HLA class I and class II types were available, the types were taken from metadata supplied by the sample provider, not from assay-based typing.

Based on the germline V gene (reference sequence), the CDR1 and CDR2 sequences are LNHNV and YYDKDF. Including the terminal cysteine and phenylalanine, the CDR3 comprises 21 residues. The DNA shown is the 63-base CDR3, in frame from base 1. The germline V end is reduced by 1 base and the J end by 0 bases; junction bases left unmatched: 21. On this clone: Its antigen target is currently unknown. Nothing much larger sits one base from this clone, and base qualities are not available.

The immunoSEQ Assay, a bias-controlled multiplex PCR, was used to amplify TCRbeta CDR3 regions from genomic DNA. Regarding the original processing steps: Nucleated cell counts per sample were estimated from amplification of reference gene primers within the assay. Sequence reads were collapsed and filtered to measure the absolute abundance of every unique TCRbeta CDR3 rearrangement. For each sample, productive Simpson clonality was calculated by taking the square root of Simpson's diversity index across productive rearrangements. In its TCRdb copy, this immuneACCESS table keeps in-frame sequences only and misses some clones. Where compared with another copy, unresolved V genes explain less than half of these, and the others have no known cause. V, J and clone size were drawn from that table, and D and trimming were deduced from the DNA. The sample table holds roughly 120,000 clones, of which over 75% were seen once. The ten largest make up 25% to 30% of the sample.

Each collaborating institution followed its own protocols to collect whole blood in K2EDTA tubes. For TCRbeta analysis, collaborators shipped samples as frozen whole blood, isolated PBMCs, or DNA extracted from either of those sample types. General findings and caveats noted by the study authors: The amount of clinical and demographic metadata varied by source and participant and was provided uncurated.

This receptor chain uses TRBV15 and TRBJ2-7; the central 7 bases match TRBD1. This clonotype was sampled from a man between 65 and 85 years old with active or convalescent COVID-19. Source material: peripheral blood. The DNA sequence is as follows: TGTGCCACCAGCAGAGTAAAGGACCGAATCCTCGACAGGGTGAGCTCCTACGAGCAGTACTTC. It specifies CATSRVKDRILDRVSSYEQYF.